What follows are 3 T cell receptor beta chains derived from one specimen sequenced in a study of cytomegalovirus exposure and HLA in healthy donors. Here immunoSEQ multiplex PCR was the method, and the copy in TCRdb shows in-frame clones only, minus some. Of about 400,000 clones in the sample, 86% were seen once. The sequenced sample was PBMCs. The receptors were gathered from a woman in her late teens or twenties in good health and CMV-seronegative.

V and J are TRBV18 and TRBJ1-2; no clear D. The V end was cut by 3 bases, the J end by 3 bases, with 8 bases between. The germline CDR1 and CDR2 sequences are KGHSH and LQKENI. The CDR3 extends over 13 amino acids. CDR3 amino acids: CASSPWEDYGYTF. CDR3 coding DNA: TGTGCCAGCTCACCTTGGGAGGACTATGGCTACACCTTC.

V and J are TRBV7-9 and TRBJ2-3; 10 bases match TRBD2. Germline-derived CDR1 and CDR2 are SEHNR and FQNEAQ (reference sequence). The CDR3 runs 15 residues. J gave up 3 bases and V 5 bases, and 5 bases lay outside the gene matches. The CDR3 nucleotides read TGTGCCAGCAGCCCAAGCGGGAGGGGGACAGATACGCAGTATTTT. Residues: CASSPSGRGTDTQYF.

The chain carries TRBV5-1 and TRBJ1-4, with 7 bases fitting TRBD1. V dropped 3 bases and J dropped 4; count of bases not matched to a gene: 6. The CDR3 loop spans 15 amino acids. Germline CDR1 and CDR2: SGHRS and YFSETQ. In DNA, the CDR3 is TGCGCCAGCAGCTCGGGACAGCCATATAATGAAAAACTGTTTTTT. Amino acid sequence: CASSSGQPYNEKLFF. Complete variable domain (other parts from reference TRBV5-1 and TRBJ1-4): KAGVTQTPRYLIKTRGQQVTLSCSPISGHRSVSWYQQTPGQGLQFLFEYFSETQRNKGNFPGRFSGRQFSNSRSEMNVSTLELGDSALYLCASSSGQPYNEKLFFGSGTQLSVL.